Listed below are T cell receptor beta chains from one sample, sequenced in a study of blood T cell repertoires in COVID-19. Sequenced by immunoSEQ multiplex PCR; TCRdb stores in-frame clones only, minus some. The data hold 190,000 or so clones, with about 88% observed a single time. Sample: peripheral blood. These receptors were collected from a man aged 40-55 years with active or convalescent COVID-19. CDR3s include the opening cysteine and the closing phenylalanine or tryptophan. A D gene is named only where the DNA matches it firmly. A clone size is listed for some rows: how often the clone was seen (once, few, many), or a class if it is expanded.

CASSLVGSNTDTQYF | TGCGCCAGCAGCTTGGTTGGGAGCAATACAGATACGCAGTATTTT | TRBJ2-3 | - | TRBV5-1 | -
CASSAGAGAPLETQYF | TGTGCCAGCAGTGCAGGGGCTGGTGCCCCGTTAGAGACCCAGTACTTC | TRBJ2-5 | - | TRBV27 | -
CASSQGQAVNTEAFF | TGTGCCAGCAGTCAAGGACAGGCAGTGAACACTGAAGCTTTCTTT | TRBJ1-1 | - | TRBV2 | TRBD1
CATSRGGQGGTDTQYF | TGTGCCACCAGCAGAGGGGGACAGGGAGGAACAGATACGCAGTATTTT | TRBJ2-3 | few | TRBV15 | TRBD1
CASGLSQNTEAFF | TGTGCTAGTGGATTAAGCCAGAACACTGAAGCTTTCTTT | TRBJ1-1 | - | TRBV12-5 | -
CASSRTGSMNTEAFF | TGTGCCAGTAGTAGGACAGGCAGCATGAACACTGAAGCTTTCTTT | TRBJ1-1 | - | TRBV19 | TRBD1
CSASYGYTF | TGCAGTGCCTCGTATGGCTACACCTTC | TRBJ1-2 | - | TRBV20-1 | -
CASSQGASGGYNEQFF | TGCGCCAGCAGCCAAGGGGCTAGCGGGGGATACAATGAGCAGTTCTTC | TRBJ2-1 | - | TRBV4-1 | TRBD2
CASSPRRGYEQYF | TGTGCCAGCAGTCCAAGACGAGGCTACGAGCAGTACTTC | TRBJ2-7 | - | TRBV11-2 | -
CASSIGTGVGNTIYF | TGTGCCAGTAGTATTGGGACAGGGGTTGGAAACACCATATATTTT | TRBJ1-3 | - | TRBV19 | TRBD1
CASSFSGGYEQFF | TGTGCCAGCAGCTTTTCAGGGGGCTATGAGCAGTTCTTC | TRBJ2-1 | once | TRBV7-9 | TRBD1
CASGFLQAGYTF | TGTGCCAGCGGCTTTTTACAGGCGGGCTACACCTTC | TRBJ1-2 | - | TRBV28 | -
CASSEGRAFF | TGTGCCAGCAGTGAGGGGCGGGCTTTCTTT | TRBJ1-1 | - | TRBV25-1 | -
CASSPAVANYGYTF | TGTGCCAGCTCACCGGCGGTAGCTAACTATGGCTACACCTTC | TRBJ1-2 | - | TRBV18 | -
CASSIRNTIYF | TGTGCCAGTAGTATCAGAAACACCATATATTTT | TRBJ1-3 | - | TRBV19 | -